Following are 28 T cell receptor beta chains from one sample sequenced in a study of type 1 regulatory T cells. TCRdb called the reads again in MiXCR, with one record for every CDR3 protein. The sample lists over 55,000 distinct CDR3 sequences; around 57% were seen once. For these receptors, no antigen is known. The specimen was cultured T cells, either the whole culture or a sorted T cell fraction (not recorded which). Specified subset: Tr1-enriched cell product generated in vitro against host alloantigens. The receptors come from a human donor in good health.

This chain links TRBV5-1 with TRBJ2-5, with D maybe TRBD2 (6 bases). The germline gives CDR1 SGHRS, CDR2 YFSETQ. V lost 4 bases and J lost 2, with 15 bases in between. This CDR3 comprises 15 residues. The CDR3 protein is CASSLATGVQETQYF. The CDR3 bases are TGCGCCAGCAGCCTGGCAACGGGAGTTCAAGAGACCCAGTACTTC.

The chain joins TRBV20-1 to TRBJ2-3, with 8 bases aligning to TRBD2. The germline gives CDR1 DFQATT, CDR2 SNEGSKA (reference sequence). Trimming cost V 0 bases and J 4 bases; bases outside gene matches: 6. This CDR3 contains 15 residues. CDR3 nucleotides: TGCAGTGCTAGAGACTCGGAAGCGGGAGCAGATACGCAGTATTTT. Protein: CSARDSEAGADTQYF.

The J gene is TRBJ1-1, the V gene TRBV12-3 or TRBV12-4; 7 bases agree with TRBD1. The CDR3 consists of 15 residues. The J segment lost 4 bases and the V segment lost 3 bases, leaving 8 bases of the junction unmatched. The CDR3: CASSLGQLVSTEAFF. The DNA for the CDR3 is TGTGCCAGCAGTTTGGGACAGCTTGTATCCACTGAAGCTTTCTTT.

This clonotype was counted between two and nine times. The chain has TRBV20-1 and TRBJ2-3; D might be TRBD1 (5 bases). This CDR3 spans 12 amino acids. Trimming stripped 1 base from V and 7 bases from J, with 9 bases between. The germline gives CDR1 DFQATT, CDR2 SNEGSKA (reference sequence). The CDR3 loop reads CSARGGVYTQYF. The CDR3, as DNA: TGCAGTGCTAGAGGGGGCGTATATACGCAGTATTTT.

This clonotype was detected only a few times. The chain is built from TRBV9 and TRBJ2-7; D possibly matches TRBD1 or TRBD2 (5 bases each). Germline V gives CDR1 SGDLS, CDR2 YYNGEE. V was pared by 4 bases and J by 7 bases, with 12 bases between. This CDR3 is built from 12 residues. CDR3 protein: CASSPYGGEQYF. The CDR3 DNA is TGTGCCAGCAGCCCCTATGGGGGTGAGCAGTACTTC.

The chain employs TRBV20-1 and TRBJ2-1; TRBD2 aligns across 7 bases. The CDR3 is 13 residues long. Per germline, CDR1 DFQATT and CDR2 SNEGSKA (reference sequence). Unmatched junction bases numbered 3, after V lost 5 bases and J lost 2 bases. CDR3 DNA sequence: TGCAGTGCTCAGGGAGGGACCTACAATGAGCAGTTCTTC. Protein: CSAQGGTYNEQFF.

This clonotype has more than one count but fewer than ten. V usage is TRBV20-1 and J usage is TRBJ2-5; 11 positions agree with TRBD2. The CDR3 spans 13 residues. Germline assignment: CDR1 DFQATT and CDR2 SNEGSKA (reference sequence). After removal of 4 bases from V and 5 bases from J, the junction contained 3 bases not matched to a gene. CDR3 amino acids: CSAKLAGAETQYF. The DNA of the CDR3 is TGCAGTGCTAAACTAGCGGGAGCGGAGACCCAGTACTTC.

This chain links TRBV20-1 with TRBJ2-7; TRBD1 is a possible D gene (6 bases). Trimming took 6 bases from V and 2 from J, leaving 14 bases between them. This CDR3 region has 13 residues. From germline, CDR1 is DFQATT and CDR2 SNEGSKA (reference sequence). The CDR3 nucleotides are TGCAGTGCCACCCCAGGGGCTGCCTACGAGCAGTACTTC. This gives the protein CSATPGAAYEQYF.

This chain uses TRBV20-1 with TRBJ2-5, with TRBD2 matching 10 bases. The V gene's germline CDR1 is DFQATT and CDR2 SNEGSKA (reference sequence). The J segment lost 5 bases and the V segment lost 6 bases, leaving 12 bases of the junction unmatched. The CDR3 covers 15 residues. CDR3 coding DNA: TGCAGTGCAACCGGGATAGCGGGAGGCGGTGAGACCCAGTACTTC. Its protein product is CSATGIAGGGETQYF.

This clonotype was recorded a few times. The genes are TRBV18 and TRBJ2-2, with D possibly being TRBD2 (5 bases). The CDR3 sequence is 15 residues long. Germline loops: CDR1 KGHSH, CDR2 LQKENI. V lost 3 bases and J 6 bases, leaving 14 bases between the germline ends. The CDR3 region is CASSPGLWGAGELFF. Here the CDR3 DNA reads TGTGCCAGCTCACCCGGGCTCTGGGGAGCCGGGGAGCTGTTTTTT.

The sample holds a few counts of this clonotype. This chain uses TRBV12-3 or TRBV12-4 with TRBJ1-3, with D perhaps TRBD1 (5 bases). Trimming pared 2 bases from V and 1 base from J, leaving 9 bases between. This CDR3 is 15 amino acids long. CDR3 protein: CASSLSGKSGNTIYF. CDR3 coding DNA: TGTGCCAGCAGTTTATCAGGGAAGTCTGGAAACACCATATATTTT.

The rearrangement uses TRBV10-3 and TRBJ2-5, with D possibly TRBD2 on 6 matching bases. This CDR3 spans 13 amino acids. Trimming pared 6 bases from V and 3 bases from J, leaving 11 bases between. Germline CDR1 and CDR2: ENHRY and SYGVKD. CDR3 sequence: CAIRPGLEETQYF. DNA of the CDR3: TGTGCCATCAGGCCGGGACTGGAAGAGACCCAGTACTTC.

The rearrangement links TRBV20-1 to TRBJ1-1; D unresolved. The CDR3 has 13 amino acids. Trimming took 1 base from V and 0 from J, leaving 6 bases between them. From germline, CDR1 is DFQATT and CDR2 SNEGSKA (reference sequence). CDR3 nucleotides: TGCAGTGCTAGAGTACAGATGAACACTGAAGCTTTCTTT. It is translated as CSARVQMNTEAFF.

This clonotype rates as medium-sized (0.01 to 0.1%). The V call is TRBV15, the J call TRBJ2-5, with D uncertain. Trimming removed 0 bases from V and 1 base from J, with 12 bases in between. The CDR3 sequence is 16 residues long. Germline lookup yields CDR1 LNHNV and CDR2 YYDKDF (reference sequence). The chain's CDR3 is CATSRDPMRPQETQYF. DNA for the CDR3: TGTGCCACCAGCAGAGATCCTATGCGGCCCCAAGAGACCCAGTACTTC.

In this sample, this clonotype turned up a few times. The chain employs TRBV14 and TRBJ2-5; TRBD2 matches 10 bases. Trimming cost V 3 bases and J 5 bases; bases outside gene matches: 0. In germline, CDR1 is SGHDN, CDR2 FVKESK. The CDR3 totals 13 residues. The CDR3 is CASSQTSGETQYF. CDR3 coding DNA: TGTGCCAGCAGCCAGACTAGCGGGGAGACCCAGTACTTC.

This clonotype has only a few counts. V is TRBV20-1 and J is TRBJ1-2, with no clear D. The CDR3 is 11 residues long. CDR1 and CDR2 (germline): DFQATT, SNEGSKA (reference sequence). V gave up 6 bases and J gave up 6 bases, with 11 bases separating them. The CDR3 protein is CSAPPGNGYTF. For the CDR3, the DNA is TGCAGTGCCCCTCCGGGCAATGGCTACACCTTC.

This clonotype was counted a few times. CDR3 bases: TGCAGTGCGCAGAAATTCCTAGCGGGAGGCACCGGGGAGCTGTTTTTT. Its protein product is CSAQKFLAGGTGELFF. This chain connects TRBV20-1 to TRBJ2-2, with 11 bases lining up with TRBD2. The CDR3 totals 16 residues. V lost 6 bases to trimming and J lost 4 bases; unmatched junction nucleotides: 10. Per the germline V gene, CDR1 is DFQATT and CDR2 is SNEGSKA (reference sequence).

This clonotype was picked up a small number of times. J is TRBJ2-2 and V is TRBV5-1; no clear D. The CDR3 loop spans 13 amino acids. Looked up from germline, CDR1 is SGHRS and CDR2 is YFSETQ. Trimming removed 4 bases from V and 6 bases from J, with 10 bases in between. The DNA for the CDR3 is TGCGCCAGCAGCCGCGGTGGTCCCGGGGAGCTGTTTTTT. This gives the protein CASSRGGPGELFF.

V gene TRBV5-1 combines with J gene TRBJ2-3, with a weak D call TRBD1 (6 bases). Germline V gene lookup returns CDR1 SGHRS and CDR2 YFSETQ. V was clipped by 1 base and J by 5 bases, with 17 bases between them. This CDR3 has 16 amino acids. CDR3 in amino acids: CASSLRQGKLVDTQYF. The CDR3 DNA follows: TGCGCCAGCAGCTTGAGGCAGGGGAAGTTGGTAGATACGCAGTATTTT.

There are a few counts of this clonotype. The rearrangement joins TRBV5-1 to TRBJ2-5; D is possibly TRBD1 or TRBD2 (5 bases each). Germline V gene data show CDR1 as SGHRS and CDR2 as YFSETQ. With 8 bases removed from V and 2 bases from J, the gap between germline ends came to 19 bases. The CDR3 extends over 15 amino acids. Here the CDR3 DNA reads TGCGCCAGTAGTTCTGGGACGGTTCTTCAAGAGACCCAGTACTTC. Protein product: CASSSGTVLQETQYF.

The rearrangement joins TRBV5-1 to TRBJ1-1; a possible D gene is TRBD1 (6 bases). V lost 0 bases, J lost 0 bases, and 12 bases lay in between. The CDR3 is 16 residues long. Germline CDR1 SGHRS, CDR2 YFSETQ. CDR3 residues: CASSLVSRGMNTEAFF. DNA for the CDR3: TGCGCCAGCAGCTTGGTCTCGAGGGGGATGAACACTGAAGCTTTCTTT.

This clonotype was recorded a few times. The chain employs TRBV3-1 and TRBJ2-5, with 7 nucleotides matching TRBD2. The CDR3 length is 16 residues. V shed 1 base and J 2 bases; nucleotides not matched to a gene: 7. Per the germline V gene, CDR1 is LGHDT and CDR2 is YNNKEL (reference sequence). The CDR3 nucleotides read TGTGCCAGCAGCCAAGTGGCCGGGGGAGGGCAAGAGACCCAGTACTTC. Its protein is CASSQVAGGGQETQYF.

The chain has TRBV6-1 and TRBJ2-7; 9 bases line up with TRBD2. The germline V gene encodes CDR1 MNHNS and CDR2 SASEGT. The V and J ends lost 0 bases and 5 bases, in that order; junction bases with no gene match: 5. This CDR3 has 15 amino acids. This CDR3 reads CASSEAIAGAHEQYF. The CDR3 DNA is TGTGCCAGCAGTGAAGCTATAGCGGGAGCCCACGAGCAGTACTTC.

This clonotype was counted only a few times. The gene calls are TRBV5-1 and TRBJ2-1; 7 bases match TRBD2. Trimming took 4 bases from V and 7 from J; bases not matched to a gene: 2. This CDR3 is built from 12 residues. Germline V gene sequence: CDR1 SGHRS, CDR2 YFSETQ. In DNA form, the CDR3 reads TGCGCCAGCAGCCAACTAGCGAATGAGCAGTTCTTC. This encodes CASSQLANEQFF.

The chain links TRBV7-3 to TRBJ2-2; the D is unclear. The germline V gene encodes CDR1 SGHTA and CDR2 FQGTGA. V lost 5 bases and J lost 4, with 8 bases in between. This CDR3 is built from 13 residues. As DNA, the CDR3 is TGTGCCAGCAGCGCAGATACCACCGGGGAGCTGTTTTTT. This codes for CASSADTTGELFF.

The chain links TRBV3-1 to TRBJ2-7, with a possible D match to TRBD2 (5 bases). V was clipped by 4 bases and J by 0 bases, with 7 bases between them. The CDR3 sequence is 13 residues long. CDR1 and CDR2 (germline): LGHDT, YNNKEL (reference sequence). The CDR3 nucleotides are TGTGCCAGCAGCCGACTAATCTCCTACGAGCAGTACTTC. Translated: CASSRLISYEQYF.

The rearrangement links TRBV6-6 to TRBJ1-5; TRBD1 is a possible D gene (5 bases). Germline CDR1 and CDR2: MNHNY and SVGAGI (reference sequence). Trimming pared 2 bases from V and 5 bases from J, leaving 13 bases between. The CDR3 is 15 amino acids. The CDR3 region is CASSYMIPGDQPQHF. In DNA, the CDR3 is TGTGCCAGCAGTTACATGATCCCGGGGGATCAGCCCCAGCATTTT.

This chain joins TRBV6-6 and TRBJ1-3; 7 nucleotides agree with TRBD1. V trimming: 7 bases; J trimming: 0 bases; junction bases outside the gene matches: 12. CDR3 size: 17 residues. Germline V gene lookup returns CDR1 MNHNY and CDR2 SVGAGI (reference sequence). CDR3 residues: CASKRTGDHLSGNTIYF. CDR3 sequence (DNA): TGTGCCAGCAAACGCACAGGGGATCATCTCTCTGGAAACACCATATATTTT.